This passage covers 15 T cell receptor beta chains from one sample sequenced in a study of blood T cell repertoires in COVID-19. TCRdb keeps only in-frame clones here, not all; method: immunoSEQ multiplex PCR. The sample carries 150,000 to 200,000 clones, around 80% recorded once. Sequencing was done on a sample of peripheral blood. The source is a woman aged 80 or older with acute or convalescent COVID-19.

This chain connects TRBV6-2 or TRBV6-3 to TRBJ1-2, with 10 bases matching TRBD1. V gave up 2 bases and J gave up 4 bases; unmatched junction bases: 7. Germline V gene sequence: CDR1 MNHEY, CDR2 SVGEGT. The CDR3 consists of 16 residues. Written as DNA, the CDR3 is TGTGCCAGCAGTTACAGGCGGGACAGGGGTTTCTATGGCTACACCTTC. Translation gives CASSYRRDRGFYGYTF.

The chain links TRBV9 to TRBJ2-7, with 11 bases identical to TRBD1. J was trimmed by 4 bases and V by 4 bases; bases with no gene match: 10. The CDR3 has 16 amino acids. Germline lookup yields CDR1 SGDLS and CDR2 YYNGEE. This CDR3 is CASSPYRTGGVYEQYF. CDR3 bases: TGTGCCAGCAGCCCATACCGGACAGGGGGCGTATACGAGCAGTACTTC. Looking up the rest from reference TRBV9 and TRBJ2-7 gives the full variable domain: DSGVTQTPKHLITATGQRVTLRCSPRSGDLSVYWYQQSLDQGLQFLIQYYNGEERAKGNILERFSAQQFPDLHSELNLSSLELGDSALYFCASSPYRTGGVYEQYFGPGTRLTVT.

The V and J genes are TRBV9 and TRBJ2-5; no definite D call. V shed 5 bases and J shed 5 bases, with 13 bases lying between them. CDR3 length: 13 amino acids. Germline V gene data show CDR1 as SGDLS and CDR2 as YYNGEE. The CDR3, as DNA: TGTGCCAGCAGTACGAGCGAGTATGAGACCCAGTACTTC. This gives the protein CASSTSEYETQYF.

This CDR3 is CATSREGTAYNEQFF. CDR3 bases: TGTGCCACCAGCAGAGAAGGGACAGCCTACAATGAGCAGTTCTTC. The V call is TRBV15, the J call TRBJ2-1; TRBD1 matches 7 bases. Germline CDR1 LNHNV, CDR2 YYDKDF (reference sequence). Trimming took 0 bases from V and 2 from J; bases not matched to a gene: 1. CDR3 length equals 15 residues. The whole variable domain, filled in from reference TRBV15 and TRBJ2-1, reads DAMVIQNPRYQVTQFGKPVTLSCSQTLNHNVMYWYQQKSSQAPKLLFHYYDKDFNNEADTPDNFQSRRPNTSFCFLDIRSPGLGDTAMYLCATSREGTAYNEQFFGPGTRLTVL.

The V and J genes are TRBV18 and TRBJ1-5; TRBD1 matches at 7 bases. The CDR3 has 15 residues. V was clipped by 2 bases and J by 0 bases; unmatched bases: 1. The germline V gene has CDR1 KGHSH and CDR2 LQKENI. The CDR3 here is CASSPGTDSNQPQHF. CDR3 coding DNA: TGTGCCAGCTCACCAGGGACAGATAGCAATCAGCCCCAGCATTTT.

The rearrangement uses TRBV12-3 or TRBV12-4 and TRBJ2-5; TRBD2 agrees at 9 bases. V was clipped by 6 bases and J by 5 bases; unmatched bases: 4. The CDR3 loop spans 13 amino acids. In DNA, the CDR3 is TGTGCCAGCAGCCCGAGCGGGGGGGAGACCCAGTACTTC. It specifies CASSPSGGETQYF.

V and J are TRBV6-2 or TRBV6-3 and TRBJ2-7, with TRBD1 matching 9 bases. The CDR3 is 15 residues long. V trimming: 2 bases; J trimming: 6 bases; junction bases outside the gene matches: 8. CDR1 and CDR2 from the germline V gene are MNHEY and SVGEGT. CDR3 in amino acids: CASSYPRGQGGEQYF. The CDR3 DNA sequence: TGTGCCAGCAGTTACCCCAGGGGACAGGGTGGCGAGCAGTACTTC.

The chain combines TRBV3-1 (or the pseudogene TRBV3-2) with TRBJ2-2; D unclear. CDR3 length equals 16 residues. Trimming stripped 0 bases from V and 4 bases from J, with 12 bases between. CDR1 and CDR2 from the germline V gene are LGHDT and YNNKEL (reference sequence). The CDR3 bases are TGTGCCAGCAGCCAAGAAGTTTCGAGTTTCACCGGGGAGCTGTTTTTT. It translates to CASSQEVSSFTGELFF.

The CDR3 here is CASSDRGPVDEQYF. The CDR3 nucleotides read TGTGCCAGCAGTGACAGGGGGCCGGTAGACGAGCAGTACTTC. J is TRBJ2-7 and V is TRBV27; 10 bases line up with TRBD1. Germline values: CDR1 MNHEY, CDR2 SMNVEV (reference sequence). The V segment lost 5 bases and the J segment 5 bases; nucleotides outside the gene matches: 6. The CDR3 contains 14 residues.

The rearrangement links TRBV6-5 to TRBJ2-7, with D perhaps matching TRBD2 (6 bases). The CDR3 covers 11 residues. Germline loops: CDR1 MNHEY, CDR2 SVGAGI. V lost 6 bases and J lost 3, with 6 bases in between. CDR3 bases: TGTGCCAGCAGGGGGGGCTACGAGCAGTACTTC. Its translation: CASRGGYEQYF.

This chain joins TRBV2 and TRBJ1-4, with D possibly being TRBD1 (5 bases). V gave up 3 bases and J gave up 8 bases, with 13 bases separating them. Per the germline V gene, CDR1 is SNHLY and CDR2 is FYNNEI. The CDR3 covers 14 residues. The CDR3 region is CASSDWQGSEKLFF. DNA for the CDR3: TGTGCCAGCAGTGACTGGCAGGGTTCCGAAAAACTGTTTTTT.

This chain connects TRBV30 to TRBJ2-1; 12 bases map to TRBD2. The CDR3 consists of 15 residues. V dropped 2 bases and J dropped 2; count of bases not matched to a gene: 1. CDR1 is GTSNPN and CDR2 is SVGIG in the germline V gene (reference sequence). In DNA form, the CDR3 reads TGTGCCTGGAGTCGACTAGCGGGGGCCTACAATGAGCAGTTCTTC. Protein sequence: CAWSRLAGAYNEQFF.

V usage is TRBV19 and J usage is TRBJ2-7; 9 bases match TRBD1. CDR3 size: 15 residues. Germline V CDR1 and CDR2: LNHDA, SQIVND (reference sequence). The V segment lost 5 bases and the J segment 5 bases; nucleotides outside the gene matches: 10. The CDR3 loop reads CASSPGQGLIHEQYF. DNA for the CDR3: TGTGCCAGTAGTCCGGGACAGGGATTGATCCACGAGCAGTACTTC.

The chain is built from TRBV3-1 (or the pseudogene TRBV3-2) and TRBJ2-7, with D maybe TRBD2 (6 bases). This CDR3 has 15 amino acids. Germline V gene lookup returns CDR1 LGHDT and CDR2 YNNKEL (reference sequence). Trimming removed 4 bases at V and 0 bases at J, with 13 bases between. The CDR3 nucleotides read TGTGCCAGCAGCCGAATAGCGGATCTCTCCTACGAGCAGTACTTC. Translated, it gives CASSRIADLSYEQYF.

This rearrangement joins TRBV2 to TRBJ1-1, with D hard to call. CDR1 SNHLY and CDR2 FYNNEI come from the germline V gene. Between the trimmed V and J ends, which lost 0 bases and 4 bases, there was a span of 12 bases. The CDR3 sequence is 15 residues long. This CDR3 reads CASSEAPGAGTEAFF. CDR3 DNA: TGTGCCAGCAGTGAAGCCCCGGGAGCGGGCACTGAAGCTTTCTTT.